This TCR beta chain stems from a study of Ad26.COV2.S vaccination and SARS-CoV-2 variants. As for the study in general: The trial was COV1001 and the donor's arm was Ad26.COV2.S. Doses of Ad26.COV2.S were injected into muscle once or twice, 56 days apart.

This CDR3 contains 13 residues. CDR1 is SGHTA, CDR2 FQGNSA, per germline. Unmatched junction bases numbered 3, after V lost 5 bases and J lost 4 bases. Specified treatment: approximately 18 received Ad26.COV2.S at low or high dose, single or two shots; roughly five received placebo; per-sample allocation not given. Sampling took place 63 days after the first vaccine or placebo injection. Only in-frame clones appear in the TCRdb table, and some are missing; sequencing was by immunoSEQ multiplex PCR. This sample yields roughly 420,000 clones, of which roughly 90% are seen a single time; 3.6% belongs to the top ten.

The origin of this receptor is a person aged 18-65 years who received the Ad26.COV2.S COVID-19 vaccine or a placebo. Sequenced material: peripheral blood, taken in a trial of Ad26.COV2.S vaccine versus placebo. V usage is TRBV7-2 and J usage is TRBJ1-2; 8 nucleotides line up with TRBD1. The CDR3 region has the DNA TGTGCCAGCAGCCGGACAGGGTCCTATGGCTACACCTTC. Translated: CASSRTGSYGYTF.